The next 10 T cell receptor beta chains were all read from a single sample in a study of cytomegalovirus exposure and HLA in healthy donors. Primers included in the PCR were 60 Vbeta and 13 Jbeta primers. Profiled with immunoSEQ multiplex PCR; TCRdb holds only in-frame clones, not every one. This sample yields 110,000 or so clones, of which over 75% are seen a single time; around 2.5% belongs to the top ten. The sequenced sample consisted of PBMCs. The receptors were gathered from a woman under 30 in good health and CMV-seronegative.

The CDR3 bases are TGCGCCAGCAGCTCGACGGGTAAAGAGACCCAGTACTTC. Translated: CASSSTGKETQYF. The V call is TRBV5-1, the J call TRBJ2-5, with D unclear. The CDR3 contains 13 residues. Germline assignment: CDR1 SGHRS and CDR2 YFSETQ. V was cut by 3 bases and J by 3 bases, with 9 bases left in between.

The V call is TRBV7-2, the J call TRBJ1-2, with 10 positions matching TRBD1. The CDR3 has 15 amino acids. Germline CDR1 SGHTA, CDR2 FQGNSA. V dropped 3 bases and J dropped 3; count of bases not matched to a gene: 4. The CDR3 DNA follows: TGTGCCAGCAGCTTCTGGACAGGGGGAGACTATGGCTACACCTTC. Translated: CASSFWTGGDYGYTF.

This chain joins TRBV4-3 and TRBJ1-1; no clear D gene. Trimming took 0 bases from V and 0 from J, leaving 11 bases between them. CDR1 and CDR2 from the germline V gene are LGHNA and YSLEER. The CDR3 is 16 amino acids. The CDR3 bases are TGCGCCAGCAGCCAAGATTTCCGGGTGTTGAACACTGAAGCTTTCTTT. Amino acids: CASSQDFRVLNTEAFF.

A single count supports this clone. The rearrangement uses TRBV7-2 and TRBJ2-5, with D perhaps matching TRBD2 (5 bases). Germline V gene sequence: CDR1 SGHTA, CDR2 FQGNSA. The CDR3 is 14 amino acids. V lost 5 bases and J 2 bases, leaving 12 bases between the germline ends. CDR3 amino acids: CASSLNGVQETQYF. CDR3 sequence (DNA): TGTGCCAGCAGCCTCAACGGGGTACAAGAGACCCAGTACTTC.

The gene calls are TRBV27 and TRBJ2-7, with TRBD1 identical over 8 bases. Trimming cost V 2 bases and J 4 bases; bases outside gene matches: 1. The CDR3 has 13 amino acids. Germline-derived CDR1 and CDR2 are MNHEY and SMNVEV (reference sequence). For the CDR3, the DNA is TGTGCCAGCAGTTTAAGGACAGGGTACGAGCAGTACTTC. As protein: CASSLRTGYEQYF.

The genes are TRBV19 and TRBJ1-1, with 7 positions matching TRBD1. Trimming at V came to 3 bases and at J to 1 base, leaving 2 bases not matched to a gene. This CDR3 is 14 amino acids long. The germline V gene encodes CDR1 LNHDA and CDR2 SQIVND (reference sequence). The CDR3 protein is CASSIRQGNTEAFF. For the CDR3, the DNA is TGTGCCAGTAGTATTAGACAGGGGAACACTGAAGCTTTCTTT.

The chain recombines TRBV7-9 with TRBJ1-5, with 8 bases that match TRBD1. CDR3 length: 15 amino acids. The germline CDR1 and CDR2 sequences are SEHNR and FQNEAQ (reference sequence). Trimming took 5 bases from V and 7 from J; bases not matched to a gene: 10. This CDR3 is CASSAGQGIGQPQHF. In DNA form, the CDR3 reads TGTGCCAGCAGCGCCGGACAGGGAATTGGACAGCCCCAGCATTTT.

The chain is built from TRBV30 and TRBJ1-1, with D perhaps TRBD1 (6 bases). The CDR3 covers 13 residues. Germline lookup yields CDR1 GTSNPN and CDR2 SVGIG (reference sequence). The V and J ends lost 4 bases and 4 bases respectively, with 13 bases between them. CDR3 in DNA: TGTGCCTGGACCTGGGACACCGGCACTGAAGCTTTCTTT. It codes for CAWTWDTGTEAFF.

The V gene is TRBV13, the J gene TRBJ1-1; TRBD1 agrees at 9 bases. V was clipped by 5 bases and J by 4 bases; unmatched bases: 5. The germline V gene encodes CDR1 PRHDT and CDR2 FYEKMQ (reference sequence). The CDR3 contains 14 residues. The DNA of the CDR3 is TGTGCCAGCAGCCCCTACAGGGGGCGCACTGAAGCTTTCTTT. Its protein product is CASSPYRGRTEAFF.

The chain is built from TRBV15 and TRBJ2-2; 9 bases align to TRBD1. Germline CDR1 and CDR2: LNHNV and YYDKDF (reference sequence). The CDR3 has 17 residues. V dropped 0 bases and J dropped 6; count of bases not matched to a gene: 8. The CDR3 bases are TGTGCCACCAGCAGAGATATACAGGGGGCGGTATCCGGGGAGCTGTTTTTT. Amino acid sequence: CATSRDIQGAVSGELFF. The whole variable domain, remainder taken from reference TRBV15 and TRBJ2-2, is DAMVIQNPRYQVTQFGKPVTLSCSQTLNHNVMYWYQQKSSQAPKLLFHYYDKDFNNEADTPDNFQSRRPNTSFCFLDIRSPGLGDTAMYLCATSRDIQGAVSGELFFGEGSRLTVL.